This T cell receptor beta chain emerged from a study of blood T cell repertoires in COVID-19. Study in general: The United States, Italy and Spain supplied acute and convalescent COVID-19 samples. T cells, B-cell-depleted T cells, or PBMCs supplied cDNA or gDNA.

V was trimmed by 6 bases and J by 4 bases, leaving 13 bases between them. Germline V CDR1 and CDR2: SEHNR, FQNEAQ (reference sequence). The CDR3 extends over 14 amino acids. Original analysis: Reference gene primer amplification gave nucleated cell count estimates. Clones were read by immunoSEQ multiplex PCR, and TCRdb kept only the in-frame ones, dropping some. That table is the source of V, J and clone size, and D and trimming were worked out from the DNA. The sample consists of around 63,000 clones, approximately 88% of them appearing once. The V call is TRBV7-9, the J call TRBJ1-3, with D possibly matching TRBD1 (6 bases). Sequenced input: peripheral blood. This clonotype was sampled from a woman in her sixties or seventies with acute or convalescent COVID-19. The CDR3 loop is CASRPGAPGNTIYF. The DNA for the CDR3 is TGTGCCAGCAGACCAGGGGCTCCCGGAAACACCATATATTTT.